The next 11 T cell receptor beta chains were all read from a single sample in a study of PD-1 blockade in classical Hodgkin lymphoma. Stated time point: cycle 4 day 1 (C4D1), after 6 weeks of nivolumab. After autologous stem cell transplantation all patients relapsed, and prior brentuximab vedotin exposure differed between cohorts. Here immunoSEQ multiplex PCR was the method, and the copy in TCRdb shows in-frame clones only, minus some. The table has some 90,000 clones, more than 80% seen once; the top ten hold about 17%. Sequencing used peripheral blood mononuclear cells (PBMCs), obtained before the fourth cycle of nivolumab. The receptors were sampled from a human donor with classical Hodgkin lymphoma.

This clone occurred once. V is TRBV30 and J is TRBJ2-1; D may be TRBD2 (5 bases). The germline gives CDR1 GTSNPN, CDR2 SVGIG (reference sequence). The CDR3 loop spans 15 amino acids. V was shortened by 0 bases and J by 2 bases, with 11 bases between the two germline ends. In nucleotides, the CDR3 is TGTGCCTGGAGTGTCCGTGGGAGTACCTACAATGAGCAGTTCTTC. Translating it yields CAWSVRGSTYNEQFF.

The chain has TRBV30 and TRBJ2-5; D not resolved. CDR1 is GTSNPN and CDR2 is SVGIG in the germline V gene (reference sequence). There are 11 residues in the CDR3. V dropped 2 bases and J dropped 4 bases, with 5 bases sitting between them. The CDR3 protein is CAWSTGETQYF. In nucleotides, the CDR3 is TGTGCCTGGAGTACCGGAGAGACCCAGTACTTC.

CDR3 sequence: CASSEGDRDTDTQYF. DNA of the CDR3: TGTGCCAGCAGTGAAGGGGACAGGGACACAGATACGCAGTATTTT. The chain links TRBV2 to TRBJ2-3; 9 positions match TRBD1. Losses at the gene ends were 1 base for V and 2 bases for J; bases not matched to a gene: 1. The CDR3 is 15 amino acids. Germline lookup yields CDR1 SNHLY and CDR2 FYNNEI.

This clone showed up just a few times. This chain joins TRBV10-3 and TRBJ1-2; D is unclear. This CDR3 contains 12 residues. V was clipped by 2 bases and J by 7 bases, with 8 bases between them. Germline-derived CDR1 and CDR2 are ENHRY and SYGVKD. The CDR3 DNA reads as TGTGCCATCAGTGAGAAAGGGAGTGGCTACACCTTC. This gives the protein CAISEKGSGYTF.

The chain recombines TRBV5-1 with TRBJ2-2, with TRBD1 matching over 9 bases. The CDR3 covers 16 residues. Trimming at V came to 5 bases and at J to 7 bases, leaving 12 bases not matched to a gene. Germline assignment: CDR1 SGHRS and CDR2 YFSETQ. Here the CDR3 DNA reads TGCGCCAGCAGACGTACAGGGGGCACCCCCTACGGGGAGCTGTTTTTT. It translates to CASRRTGGTPYGELFF.

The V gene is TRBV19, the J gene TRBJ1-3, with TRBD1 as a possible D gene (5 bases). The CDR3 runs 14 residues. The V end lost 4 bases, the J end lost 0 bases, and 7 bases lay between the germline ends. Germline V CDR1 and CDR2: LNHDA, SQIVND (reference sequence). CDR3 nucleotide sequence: TGTGCCAGTAGTACAGGGAACTCTGGAAACACCATATATTTT. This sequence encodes CASSTGNSGNTIYF.

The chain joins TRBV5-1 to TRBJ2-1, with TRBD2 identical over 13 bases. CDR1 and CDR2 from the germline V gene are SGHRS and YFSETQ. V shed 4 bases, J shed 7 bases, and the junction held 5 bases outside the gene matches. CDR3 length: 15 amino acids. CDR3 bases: TGCGCCAGCAGCGTGGGACTAGCGGGAACAAATGAGCAGTTCTTC. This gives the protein CASSVGLAGTNEQFF.

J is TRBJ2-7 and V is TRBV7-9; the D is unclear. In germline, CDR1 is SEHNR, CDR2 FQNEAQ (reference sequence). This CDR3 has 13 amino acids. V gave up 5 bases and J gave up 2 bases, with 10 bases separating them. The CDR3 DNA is TGTGCCAGCAGCGCGGACGGCCCCTACGAGCAGTACTTC. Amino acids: CASSADGPYEQYF.

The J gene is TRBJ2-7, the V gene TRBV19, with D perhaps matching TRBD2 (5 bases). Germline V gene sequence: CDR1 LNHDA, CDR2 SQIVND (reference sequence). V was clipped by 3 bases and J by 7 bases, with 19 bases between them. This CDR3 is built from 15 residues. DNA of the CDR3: TGTGCCAGTAGTATGTTAGGACTGGCCCTCGGGGAGCAGTACTTC. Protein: CASSMLGLALGEQYF.

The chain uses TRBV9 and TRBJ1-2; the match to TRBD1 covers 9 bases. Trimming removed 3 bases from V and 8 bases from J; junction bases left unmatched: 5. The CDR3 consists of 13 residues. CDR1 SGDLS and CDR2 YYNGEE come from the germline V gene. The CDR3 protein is CASSDRTGAGYTF. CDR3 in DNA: TGTGCCAGCAGCGACCGGACAGGGGCCGGCTACACCTTC. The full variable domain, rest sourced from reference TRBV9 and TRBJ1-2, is DSGVTQTPKHLITATGQRVTLRCSPRSGDLSVYWYQQSLDQGLQFLIQYYNGEERAKGNILERFSAQQFPDLHSELNLSSLELGDSALYFCASSDRTGAGYTFGSGTRLTVV.

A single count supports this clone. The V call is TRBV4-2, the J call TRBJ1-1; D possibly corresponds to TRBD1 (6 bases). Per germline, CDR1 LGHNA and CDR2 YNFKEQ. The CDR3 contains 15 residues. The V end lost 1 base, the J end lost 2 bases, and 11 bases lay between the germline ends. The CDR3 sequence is CASSQVGDINTEAFF. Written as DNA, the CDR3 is TGTGCCAGCAGCCAAGTAGGGGACATAAACACTGAAGCTTTCTTT.